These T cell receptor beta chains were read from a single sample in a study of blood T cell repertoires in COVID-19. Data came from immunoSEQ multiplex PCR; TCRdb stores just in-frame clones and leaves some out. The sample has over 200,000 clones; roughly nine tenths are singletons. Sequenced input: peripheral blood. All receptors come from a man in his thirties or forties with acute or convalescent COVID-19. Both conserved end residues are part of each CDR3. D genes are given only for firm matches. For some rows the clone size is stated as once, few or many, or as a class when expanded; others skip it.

CDR3 protein: CASSVTIRGVRTDTQYF
CDR3 DNA: TGTGCCAGCAGTGTAACAATCAGGGGAGTTCGCACAGATACGCAGTATTTT
D gene: -
J gene: TRBJ2-3
V gene: TRBV6-1
clone size: -

CDR3 protein: CASRFGADEQYF
CDR3 DNA: TGTGCCAGCAGGTTTGGGGCGGACGAGCAGTACTTC
D gene: -
J gene: TRBJ2-7
V gene: TRBV28
clone size: -

CDR3 protein: CASSVAGSSYEQYF
CDR3 DNA: TGTGCCAGCAGTGTCGCGGGGAGCTCCTACGAGCAGTACTTC
D gene: -
J gene: TRBJ2-7
V gene: TRBV25-1
clone size: -

CDR3 protein: CASSFDRGPYEQYF
CDR3 DNA: TGCGCCAGCAGCTTCGACAGGGGCCCCTACGAGCAGTACTTC
D gene: TRBD1
J gene: TRBJ2-7
V gene: TRBV5-1
clone size: -

CDR3 protein: CAWSRGETQYF
CDR3 DNA: TGTGCCTGGAGTCGGGGAGAGACCCAGTACTTC
D gene: -
J gene: TRBJ2-5
V gene: TRBV30
clone size: once

CDR3 protein: CASNINTGAGTAFF
CDR3 DNA: TGTGCCAGCAATATAAATACAGGGGCCGGTACGGCTTTCTTT
D gene: TRBD1
J gene: TRBJ1-1
V gene: TRBV28
clone size: -

CDR3 protein: CASSQGLAGLYEQYF
CDR3 DNA: TGTGCCAGCAGCCAGGGACTAGCGGGCCTGTACGAGCAGTACTTC
D gene: TRBD2
J gene: TRBJ2-7
V gene: TRBV14
clone size: -

CDR3 protein: CASSDGRAASSTDTQYF
CDR3 DNA: TGCGCCAGCAGCGATGGTCGAGCGGCCTCTAGCACAGATACGCAGTATTTT
D gene: -
J gene: TRBJ2-3
V gene: TRBV10-1
clone size: -

CDR3 protein: CASSLTSHTEAFF
CDR3 DNA: TGTGCCAGTAGTCTGACATCCCACACTGAAGCTTTCTTT
D gene: -
J gene: TRBJ1-1
V gene: TRBV19
clone size: -

CDR3 protein: CASNPPGQGTEAFF
CDR3 DNA: TGTGCCAGCAACCCCCCGGGACAGGGGACTGAAGCTTTCTTT
D gene: TRBD1
J gene: TRBJ1-1
V gene: TRBV6-5
clone size: -